The present T cell receptor (beta chain) was sequenced within a study of blood T cell repertoires in COVID-19 (dated by TCRdb to the early 2020s). For the study in its entirety: The collaborator samples originated in the United States, Italy and Spain and spanned the acute and convalescent phases of COVID-19. HLA class I and class II types, where available, came from metadata supplied by the sample provider rather than from assay-based typing. A freely available public database, intended as a resource for researchers studying the immune response to SARS-CoV-2, is where the repertoires were released. The prospective study material was composed of cDNA or gDNA derived from T cells, B-cell-depleted T cells, or PBMCs. Samples were obtained from the ongoing ImmuneRACE study (first 160 participants) and from over 1,000 subjects provided by 6 global collaborators. Nearly every sample came with metadata listing a de-identified subject ID, COVID-19 status, age in years and sex. Subjects who had been exposed to COVID-19, were actively infected with it, or had recovered from it provided the deeply sampled blood TCRbeta repertoires that made up the dataset. Points the paper makes about the study in general: The quantity of clinical and demographic metadata differed by source and by participant and was supplied without curation.

TCRbeta CDR3 regions were amplified from genomic DNA using the immunoSEQ Assay, a bias-controlled multiplex PCR. Processing in the source paper ran as follows. Within the assay, amplification of reference gene primers was used to estimate how many nucleated cells each sample contained. To quantify the absolute abundance of each unique TCRbeta CDR3 rearrangement, sequence reads were collapsed and filtered. For each sample, productive Simpson clonality was calculated as the square root of Simpson's diversity index across productive rearrangements. TCRdb took over this immuneACCESS table, retaining in-frame rearrangements with V and J assigned. Such tables are incomplete; in checked studies, under half of the missing clones stem from an unresolved V gene, and the remainder is unexplained. V, J and clone size are taken as reported in that table, and D and trimming were inferred from the DNA itself. The sample yields roughly 280,000 clones; around 85% were counted once. 8% to 13% of the sample belongs to the ten largest clones.

CDR1 and CDR2 were assigned from the germline V gene as KGHSH and LQKENI. From its cysteine to its phenylalanine, the CDR3 spans 14 amino acids. The retained sequence is limited to the CDR3, 42 bases, with the frame set at the first base. V gives up 2 bases and J gives up 10 bases, and the segment between their germline ends measures 12 bases. Notes on this clone: Its antigen is unknown. The record has no base qualities; no much larger clone is one base away.

Whole blood was collected in K2EDTA tubes by collaborating institutions according to the institutions' own protocols. Collaborator samples were shipped for TCRbeta analysis as frozen whole blood, isolated PBMCs, or DNA extracted from either sample type. The sequenced sample consisted of peripheral blood. In this chain, TRBV18 is recombined with TRBJ1-6; a tentative D call is TRBD1 (6 bases match). The sequence was collected from a woman in her 70s with acute or convalescent COVID-19. Here the CDR3 is given as CASSPAGAESPLHF. The DNA is TGTGCCAGCTCACCAGCAGGGGCGGAATCACCCCTCCACTTT.